What follows is one T cell receptor (beta chain) and its context. It has no known antigen specificity. It has no much larger one-base neighbor in the sample; base qualities were not kept. The cohort consisted of hundreds of healthy bone marrow donors. All cohort members were sampled while nominally healthy, although unrecorded immune exposures were likely present. The donor was CMV seronegative and belonged to the group of 380 or so seronegative cohort members. Every donor gave a peripheral blood sample, and the peripheral blood mononuclear cells from that sample were used for TCR beta sequencing. The Qiagen DNeasy Blood Extraction Kit was used to extract genomic DNA from the blood cell samples. Library method: the immunoSEQ multiplex PCR assay. For the multiplex PCR, a mixture combining 60 forward primers for TCR Vbeta segments and 13 reverse primers for TCR Jbeta segments was used. The CDR3 region of rearranged TCR beta genes was amplified from genomic DNA by a multiplex PCR assay. The amplified TCR beta libraries were sequenced on the Illumina HiSeq System as 87-base-pair reads. For the original study's pipeline: In a later analysis, some 80 million unique TCR beta chains were counted across the 500 to 850 repertoires, and about 9.9 million of these chains were shared by at least two donors. To remove PCR and sequencing errors, raw reads were error-corrected and collapsed into unique sequences using a nearest-neighbor algorithm that merged closely related sequences. To assign V, D and J gene segments, CDR3 sequences were aligned to IMGT reference sequences. Each retained sequence needed at least a six-nucleotide match to both a V gene segment and a J gene segment. Rearrangements were classified as productive when the CDR3 lacked stop codons and remained in frame with V and J, and all other rearrangements were classified as non-productive. Following IMGT convention, CDR3 was defined as the stretch from the second conserved V-encoded cysteine to the conserved J-encoded phenylalanine. The earlier analysis of a few hundred of the donors excluded sequences that lacked an unambiguous match to a single V gene segment. In an earlier analysis of 450 to 750 of the donors, a V segment was called functional when productive rearrangements were above 56.7%, and segregating when the standard deviation between donors exceeded 5%. A statistical classification framework was built to diagnose cytomegalovirus status from the catalog of TCR beta chain sequences. V and J gene assignment, in a later analysis, came from comparing TCR nucleotide sequences with IMGT/GENE-DB human TR gene sequences. In a later analysis, CDR3 sequences and most-parsimonious VDJ recombination scenarios were assigned using the TCRdist pipeline. In a later analysis, each TCR beta chain was defined by its CDR3 amino acid sequence together with its V-gene family, and reads lacking a unique V-gene family were excluded. To address suspected cross-contamination and a sequencing artifact, a later analysis removed roughly 580 highly shared, low-generation-probability nucleotide sequences. In a later analysis, a clonal expansion index was calculated for each public chain from normalized within-repertoire ranks of inferred template counts. Generation probabilities in a later analysis came from a VDJ recombination model fitted to out-of-frame rearrangements, and those results were checked against IGoR. Hypergeometric tests were used in a later analysis to score TCR-TCR, TCR-HLA and TCR-CMV co-occurrence, with a repertoire-size bias correction applied to the TCR pairs. In a later analysis, false discovery rates were estimated by permuting HLA or CMV assignments 20 times. In a later analysis, co-occurring TCRs were grouped using DBSCAN, with TCRdist sequence similarity added in when clustering inside HLA-allele-positive subsets. Co-occurrence clustering excluded repertoires with fewer than 30,000 or more than 120,000 public chains, plus five with anomalous nucleotide sharing. TCRdb's version of the immuneACCESS table is confined to in-frame rearrangements and falls short of the full clone set. An unresolved V gene accounts for under half of the shortfall where checked; the remainder is of unknown origin. Clonal size and the V and J genes are those of that table, whereas D and trimming came from the DNA. The sample table lists about 160,000 clones, 70% to 80% of them with a count of one. The ten largest account for approximately 1.5% of the sample.

These data belong to a study of cytomegalovirus exposure and HLA in healthy donors (dated by TCRdb to about 2017). At the level of the whole study: An earlier analysis of some 500 of the donors reported about 250 Gb of sequence data and around 110 million unique TCR beta sequences from 150 million to 200 million T cells. Roughly 320 gigabases of sequencing data and around 85 million unique TCR sequences made up an early release that covered fewer than 650 HLA-typed donors. Of the 398 genotyped donors, approximately 83% fell in the genetic ancestry cluster associated with self-reported Caucasian donors. The aim of the study was to test whether cataloging public T cell receptors could identify signatures of past pathogen exposure. Using immunosequencing, the study profiled T cell repertoires from about 620 subjects and related those repertoires to cytomegalovirus serostatus. Besides the first cohort of around 670 subjects, a separate validation cohort made up of 120 different subjects was used. The study combined high-throughput TCR immunosequencing, statistical association of individual TCRs with disease status, and machine learning to predict cytomegalovirus infection status. In a later analysis, previously published TCR beta repertoires from 666 donors were re-analyzed and high-resolution HLA genotyping was added so that TCR occurrence patterns could be studied. Rather than using new phenotypic data, the later analysis identified candidate immune exposures from TCR beta sequences and from how often those sequences occurred across donors. An earlier analysis of around 580 of the donors used high-throughput TCR beta sequencing to judge whether each TCR beta V gene segment behaved as functional or pseudogenic. Donor age, sex, ethnicity and CMV serostatus were collected together with the repertoire data. A later genetic analysis took genome-wide SNP genotypes for 398 of the 666 donors and used that subset as a discovery cohort. Every discovery cohort repertoire had been produced on one sequencing platform. HLA typing covered class I and class II loci at four-digit resolution. The number of donors typed differed by locus, with roughly 620-640 for A, B, C, DRB1 and DQB1, over 500 for DQA1, 600 to 610 for DPA1, and around 430 for DPB1. About 5 DR-DQ haplotypes were handled as single units for association and clustering, since linkage in the cohort was strong. On average, roughly 240,000 unique TCR beta nucleotide sequences were sequenced per donor among 350 to 400 genotyped donors of the cohort, with 15% to 20% of those sequences being non-productive. Points the paper makes about the study in general: In an earlier analysis of 587 of the donors, most TCR beta V segments appeared in productive rearrangements about 90% or about 30% of the time, broadly matching IMGT annotations. In a later analysis, HLA-associated TCR beta chains were found to be more clonally expanded and to have lower generation probabilities than equally common non-associated chains. A group of highly shared sequence variants was considered likely to be a technical artifact of the sequencing pipeline. Most TCR sequences were observed very rarely across donors, whereas some public TCRs were present in many individuals. According to a later analysis, most CMV-associated TCR beta chains appeared to be HLA-restricted, and the HLA associations seemed to be driven largely by CMV exposure. A total of roughly 160 TCR beta chains were listed by the study as associated with cytomegalovirus. Immune exposure information for the cohort was limited to CMV serostatus. A further reported finding was that TCR beta sequences accurately predicted the HLA-A and HLA-B alleles for most subjects in the first cohort. This cohort had only TCR beta chains sequenced, and the lack of alpha or paired-chain data limited which features could be detected. A later genetic analysis associated a missense DCLRE1C variant with V-gene and J-gene trimming of TCR beta chains, and an independent cohort replicated the association. In vitro tests confirmed that three of the cytomegalovirus-associated TCR beta chains recognize cytomegalovirus antigens. Approximately 16 rarely observed V segments, including chromosome 9 orphons, were excluded from the earlier analysis of a few hundred of the donors because counts were too low. Because HLA typing was missing for some donors at each locus, association tests included only the typed subset. A later analysis reported that several top co-occurrence clusters appeared linked to parvovirus B19, influenza, CMV and Epstein-Barr virus. Presence/absence analyses assumed roughly uniform sequencing depth across donors, an assumption that may not hold. Correlated functional status among segregating V segments might reflect linkage disequilibrium, but an unknown experimental factor could not be ruled out. According to the authors, the approach could potentially be generalized to other disease states and immunological phenotypes. A later analysis associated 16,951 TCR beta sequences with specific HLA alleles at a false discovery rate of 0.05. According to a later analysis, TCR association rates differed among HLA loci, with DRB1 alleles showing the most associated TCRs and HLA-C alleles showing the fewest. When HLA alleles, especially DR and DQ, strongly co-occurred, TCR associations were difficult to assign to individual alleles. Cytomegalovirus status was reported to be diagnosed by the classifier with high specificity and sensitivity in both the original and validation cohorts. Compared with the roughly 700-donor mean, donors in an Asian-associated ancestry cluster had fewer N-insertions in productive TCRs, according to a later genetic analysis.

Sequencing was performed on PBMCs. The TCR comes from a man aged 35-49 years in good health and CMV-seronegative.

The DNA reads TGTGCCAGCAGCGTAGACGGGTTCACAGATACGCAGTATTTT. It translates to CASSVDGFTDTQYF. The V gene is TRBV9 and the J gene is TRBJ2-3; the D gene remains uncertain. The germline V gene gives CDR1 as SGDLS and CDR2 as YYNGEE. Measured from the cysteine to the phenylalanine, the CDR3 is 14 residues long. The retained sequence is limited to the CDR3, 42 bases, with the frame set at the first base. The V and J ends are trimmed by 0 bases and 2 bases, leaving 7 bases between them. Reference TRBV9 and TRBJ2-3 genes cover what lies past the CDR3, so the full variable domain is DSGVTQTPKHLITATGQRVTLRCSPRSGDLSVYWYQQSLDQGLQFLIQYYNGEERAKGNILERFSAQQFPDLHSELNLSSLELGDSALYFCASSVDGFTDTQYFGPGTRLTVL.